This TCR beta chain was profiled in a study of a mutant IDH1 vaccine in newly diagnosed glioma. Study-wide background: Patients received eight vaccinations in weeks 1, 3, 5, 7, 11, 15, 19, 23. With temozolomide cycles, or 4-6 weeks after radiotherapy alone, vaccination was started.

Concerning this clone: Its antigen is not known.

Clones were sequenced by immunoSEQ multiplex PCR, and TCRdb holds only the in-frame ones, with some missing. Among 50,000 to 70,000 clones listed, 81% were seen once. CDR1 is GTSNPN, CDR2 SVGIG, per germline (reference sequence). V gave up 1 base and J gave up 15 bases, with 16 bases separating them. The CDR3 has 12 amino acids. As for time point: week 23, last vaccination. Every vaccine dose comprised 300 ug of mutant IDH1 20-mer peptide plus topical imiquimod. This sample comprised PBMCs, obtained from a glioma patient whose treatment included an IDH1 peptide vaccine. The chain recombines TRBV30 with TRBJ2-1, with unresolved D. This TCR was sampled from a woman between 40 and 50 years old with glioma. Some clones in this sample may be carry-over from other donors' samples. As DNA, the CDR3 is TGTGCCTGGAGTGAACAGTTTCTCTTCCCGTTCTTC. The encoded protein is CAWSEQFLFPFF. Based on the CDR3 plus reference TRBV30 and TRBJ2-1, the full variable domain is SQTIHQWPATLVQPVGSPLSLECTVEGTSNPNLYWYRQAAGRGLQLLFYSVGIGQISSEVPQNLSASRPQDRQFILSSKKLLLSDSGFYLCAWSEQFLFPFFGPGTRLTVL.